This T cell receptor beta chain was obtained from a study of blood T cell repertoires in COVID-19. Study overall: The samples span acute and convalescent COVID-19 from the United States, Italy and Spain. Sample material is recorded as cDNA or gDNA derived from T cells, B-cell-depleted T cells, or PBMCs.

Original methodology: Reference gene primers were amplified, and this amplification served to estimate nucleated cell counts. The protocol was immunoSEQ multiplex PCR, while the TCRdb copy is restricted to in-frame clones and leaves out a portion. V and J calls and clone size are those listed in that table; D and trimming were worked out from the DNA. The table lists 65,000 to 75,000 clones, about 90% of them singletons, with 4.4% in the top ten. Sample: peripheral blood. This TCR derives from a man aged 50 or older with active COVID-19.

CDR3 region: CASSLESQGRAGELFF. The CDR3 DNA is TGTGCCAGCAGCTTGGAGTCGCAGGGTAGGGCCGGGGAGCTGTTTTTT. This chain links TRBV5-4 with TRBJ2-2; D may be TRBD1 (5 bases). V was trimmed by 0 bases and J by 6 bases, leaving 15 bases between them. The germline CDR1 and CDR2 sequences are SGHNT and YYREEE (reference sequence). The CDR3 extends over 16 amino acids.